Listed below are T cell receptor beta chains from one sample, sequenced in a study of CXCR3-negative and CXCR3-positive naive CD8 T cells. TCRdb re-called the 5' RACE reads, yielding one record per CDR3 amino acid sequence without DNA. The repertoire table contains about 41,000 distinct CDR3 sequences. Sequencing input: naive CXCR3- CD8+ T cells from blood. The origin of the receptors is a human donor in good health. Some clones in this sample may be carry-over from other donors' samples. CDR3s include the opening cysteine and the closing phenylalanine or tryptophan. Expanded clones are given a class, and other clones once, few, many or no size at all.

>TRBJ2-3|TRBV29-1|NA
CSVSGLAEIQGTDTQYF
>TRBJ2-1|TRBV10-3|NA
CAISGGQGNSYNEQFF
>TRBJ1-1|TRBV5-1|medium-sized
CASSGPPGAMNTEAFF
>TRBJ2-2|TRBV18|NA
CASSPPMVGELFF
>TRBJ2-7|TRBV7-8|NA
CASSLTRGGSSYEQYF
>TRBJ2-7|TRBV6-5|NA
CASRDSYEQYF
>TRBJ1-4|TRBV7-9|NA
CASSPMNEKLFF
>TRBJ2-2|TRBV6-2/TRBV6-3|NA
CASSRGAHTGELFF
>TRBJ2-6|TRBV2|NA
CASRGFSGANVLTF
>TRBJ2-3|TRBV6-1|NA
CASSRLPTSTDTQYF
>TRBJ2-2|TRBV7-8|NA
CASSLPYTGELFF
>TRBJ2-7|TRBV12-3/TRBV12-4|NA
CASSWTGTGYEQYF
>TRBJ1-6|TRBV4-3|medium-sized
CASSPRHDSYNSPLHF
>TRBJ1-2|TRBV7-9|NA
CASSLEPAPGYTF
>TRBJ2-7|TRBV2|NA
CASSDQRGEYEQYF
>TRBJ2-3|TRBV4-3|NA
CASSQAGSTDTQYF
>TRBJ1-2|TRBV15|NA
CATSDLGQPYGYTF
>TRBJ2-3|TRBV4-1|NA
CASSQAAGRDTDTQYF
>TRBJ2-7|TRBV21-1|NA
CASSKYGAAYEQYF
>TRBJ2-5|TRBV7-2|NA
CASSFNPGSQETQYF
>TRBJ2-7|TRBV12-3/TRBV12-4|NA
CASSTSLVQYF
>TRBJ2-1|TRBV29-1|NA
CSVEGLGEQFF
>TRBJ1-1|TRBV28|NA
CASRHTFATALNTEAFF
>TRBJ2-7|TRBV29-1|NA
CSVEGHTYEQYF
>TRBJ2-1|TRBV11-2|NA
CASSLEGRGENYNEQFF
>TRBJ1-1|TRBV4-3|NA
CASSLRTAQAEAFF
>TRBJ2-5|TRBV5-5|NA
CASTLGEVEQETQYF
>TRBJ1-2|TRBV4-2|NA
CASSHDYGYTF
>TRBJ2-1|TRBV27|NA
CASSFTGVREQFF
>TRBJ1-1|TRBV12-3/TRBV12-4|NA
CASRTGEVTEAFF
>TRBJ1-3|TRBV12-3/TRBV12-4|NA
CASSLSTGVSGNTIYF
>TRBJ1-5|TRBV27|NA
CASRDTNQPQHF
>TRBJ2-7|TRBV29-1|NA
CSVETSGSMMGEQYF
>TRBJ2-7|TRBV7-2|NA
CASSLDLPGGSNEQYF
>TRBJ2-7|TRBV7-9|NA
CASRDGTAPLREQYF
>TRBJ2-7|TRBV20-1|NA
CSARRAGSGSYEQYF
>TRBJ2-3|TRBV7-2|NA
CASSSPWAGTEPDTQYF
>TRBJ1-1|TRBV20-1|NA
CSARGMAGTEAFF
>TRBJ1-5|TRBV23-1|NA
CASSQSEAGIYSNQPQHF
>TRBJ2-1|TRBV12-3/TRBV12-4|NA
CASSPINEQFF
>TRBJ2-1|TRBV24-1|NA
CATSGDRLDNEQFF
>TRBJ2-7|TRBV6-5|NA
CASSYSWTSEQYF
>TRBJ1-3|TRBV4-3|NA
CASSQDRQGPGNTIYF
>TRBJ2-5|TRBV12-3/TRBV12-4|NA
CASRPGDRGDGETQYF
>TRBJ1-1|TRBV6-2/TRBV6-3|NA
CASSYSGQTNTEAFF
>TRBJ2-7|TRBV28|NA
CASSLGSYRSRGYYEQYF
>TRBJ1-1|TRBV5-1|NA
CASTALMDMKTEAFF
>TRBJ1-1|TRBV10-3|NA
CAISELQPKVAEAFF
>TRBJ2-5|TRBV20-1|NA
CSAPWGPARETQYF
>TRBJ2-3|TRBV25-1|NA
CASSRGGTDTQYF
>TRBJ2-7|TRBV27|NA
CASSLSRTDGYEQYF
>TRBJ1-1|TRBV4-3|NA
CASSQEGQGAVTEAFF
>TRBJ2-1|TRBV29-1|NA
CSVARLEEVDEQFF
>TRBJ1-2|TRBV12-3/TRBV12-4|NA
CASSSTTGAVVYGYTF